These T cell receptor beta chains were read from a single sample in a study of cytomegalovirus exposure and HLA in healthy donors. The table came from immunoSEQ multiplex PCR; TCRdb's copy has only in-frame clones and leaves some out. This sample has some 130,000 clones, with around 79% found just once. Sequencing used PBMCs. These TCRs come from a man aged 40-50 years in good health and CMV-seropositive. CDR3s leave out the opening cysteine and the closing phenylalanine or tryptophan. Each record gives: J gene, V gene, CDR3 protein.

TRBJ2-7 | TRBV28 | ASSFLLAGGGEQY
TRBJ1-3 | TRBV6-1 | ASTQKGAGNTIY
TRBJ2-3 | TRBV5-6 | ASSKGRESTDTQY
TRBJ1-2 | TRBV28 | ASSLGQDGGYT
TRBJ1-5 | TRBV6-5 | ASSSVGASNQPQH
TRBJ2-7 | TRBV11-2 | ASSLVLYEQY
TRBJ2-1 | TRBV19 | ASSMLAGGVQNEQF
TRBJ2-1 | TRBV15 | ATSRDRTGLATYNEQF
TRBJ2-3 | TRBV30 | AWSLGVSGDTQY
TRBJ1-1 | TRBV7-9 | ASSSQANTEAF
TRBJ2-1 | TRBV6-5 | ASIRTGGLGNEQF
TRBJ2-2 | TRBV5-1 | ASSGQGARTGELF
TRBJ1-5 | TRBV19 | ASSILHGFSNQPQH
TRBJ2-7 | TRBV28 | ASSMIGTGVYEQY
TRBJ1-5 | TRBV4-2 | ASSQDARGYINQPQH
TRBJ2-5 | TRBV15 | ATSRGQGETSETQY
TRBJ1-2 | TRBV5-1 | ASSLGGGDYGYT
TRBJ2-7 | TRBV28 | ASRTTSGRAYEQY
TRBJ1-2 | TRBV18 | ASSALRDTYGYT
TRBJ2-1 | TRBV6-5 | ASKSAPTYNEQF
TRBJ2-7 | TRBV5-6 | ASSPFVRTSGVYEQY
TRBJ1-2 | TRBV7-9 | ASSLAQGWHGYT
TRBJ1-1 | TRBV11-3 | ASSQTGVTEAF
TRBJ1-2 | TRBV5-4 | ASSRDRVSGYT
TRBJ2-7 | TRBV27 | ASSLPSYEQY
TRBJ2-7 | TRBV6-1 | ASSPGQGSFYEQY
TRBJ1-2 | TRBV10-2 | ASSDLDRGLGYGYT
TRBJ2-2 | TRBV2 | ASTWLAGTGELF
TRBJ2-7 | TRBV5-4 | ASSLVSGTDYEQY
TRBJ2-3 | TRBV10-3 | AISESISGSSDTQY
TRBJ2-1 | TRBV9 | ASSVTGELYNEQF
TRBJ1-5 | TRBV6-1 | ASSDRVRQPQH
TRBJ1-5 | TRBV5-3 | ARSLDVAFQPQH
TRBJ2-7 | TRBV5-1 | ASSLGWDRGLYEQY
TRBJ2-3 | TRBV30 | AWDLAGTGGPFPDTQY
TRBJ2-2 | TRBV16 | ASSLVRGVGELF
TRBJ1-5 | TRBV7-8 | ASSLSGVGNQPQH
TRBJ2-7 | TRBV28 | ASMGQDAYEQY
TRBJ1-1 | TRBV7-2 | ASSRPGQPVTEAF
TRBJ2-6 | TRBV18 | ASSPGTLGANVLT
TRBJ1-6 | TRBV27 | ASSKTTPGSPLH
TRBJ1-4 | TRBV27 | ASSYARATNEKLF
TRBJ2-1 | TRBV4-1 | ASSQGTLGLAGWNEQF
TRBJ2-7 | TRBV19 | ASGGGGRTYEQY
TRBJ1-6 | TRBV27 | ASSLASYNSPLH
TRBJ1-1 | TRBV7-9 | ASSASTGNTEAF